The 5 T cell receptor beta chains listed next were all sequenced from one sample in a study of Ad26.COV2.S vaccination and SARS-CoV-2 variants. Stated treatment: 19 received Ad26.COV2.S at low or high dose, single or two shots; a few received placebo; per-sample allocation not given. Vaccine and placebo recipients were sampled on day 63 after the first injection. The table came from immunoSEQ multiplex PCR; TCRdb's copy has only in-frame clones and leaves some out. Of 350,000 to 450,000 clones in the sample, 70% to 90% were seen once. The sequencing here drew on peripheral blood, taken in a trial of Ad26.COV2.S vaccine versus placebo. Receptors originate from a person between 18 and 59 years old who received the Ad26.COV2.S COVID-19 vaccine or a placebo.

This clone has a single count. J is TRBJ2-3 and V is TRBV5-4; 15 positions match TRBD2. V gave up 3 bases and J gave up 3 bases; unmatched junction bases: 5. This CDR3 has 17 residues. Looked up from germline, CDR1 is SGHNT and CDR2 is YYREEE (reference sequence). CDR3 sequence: CASSSGLAGGRTDTQYF. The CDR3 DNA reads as TGTGCCAGCAGCTCGGGACTAGCGGGGGGTAGGACAGATACGCAGTATTTT.

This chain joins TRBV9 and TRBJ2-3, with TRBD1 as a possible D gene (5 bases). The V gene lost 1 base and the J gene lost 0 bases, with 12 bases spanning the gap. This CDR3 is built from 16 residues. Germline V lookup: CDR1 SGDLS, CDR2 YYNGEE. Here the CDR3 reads CASSVKTGPSTDTQYF. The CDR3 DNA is TGTGCCAGCAGCGTAAAAACAGGCCCGAGCACAGATACGCAGTATTTT.

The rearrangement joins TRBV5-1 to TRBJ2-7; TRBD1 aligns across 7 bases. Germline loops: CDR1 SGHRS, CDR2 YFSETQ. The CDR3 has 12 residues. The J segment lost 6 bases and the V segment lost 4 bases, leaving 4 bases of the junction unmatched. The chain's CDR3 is CASSPGQFEQYF. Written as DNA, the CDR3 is TGCGCCAGCAGCCCGGGACAGTTCGAGCAGTACTTC.

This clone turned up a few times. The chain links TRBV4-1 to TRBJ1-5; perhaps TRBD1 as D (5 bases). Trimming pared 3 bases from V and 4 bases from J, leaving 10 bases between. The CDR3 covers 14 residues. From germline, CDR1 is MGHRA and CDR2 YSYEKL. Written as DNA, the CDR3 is TGCGCCAGCAGCCAGATGGGGGTAAATCAGCCCCAGCATTTT. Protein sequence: CASSQMGVNQPQHF.

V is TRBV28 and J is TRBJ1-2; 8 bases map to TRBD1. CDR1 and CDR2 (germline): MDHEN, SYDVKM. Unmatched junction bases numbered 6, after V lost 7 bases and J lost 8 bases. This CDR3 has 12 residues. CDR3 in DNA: TGTGCCAGCACACGACAGGGGTACGGCTACACCTTC. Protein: CASTRQGYGYTF.